Listed below are T cell receptor beta chains from one sample, sequenced in a study of blood T cell repertoires in COVID-19. Produced via immunoSEQ multiplex PCR; TCRdb's table is partial and in-frame only. The table lists roughly 460,000 clones, roughly 90% of them singletons. Sequences were obtained from peripheral blood. These receptors were obtained from a man between 18 and 29 years old with COVID-19, enrolled during active disease. Both conserved end residues are part of each CDR3. The order of the fields is V gene, J gene, clone size, D gene, CDR3 protein, CDR3 DNA. The D gene is left open where the match is weak. Some rows mark clone size as missing; the rest say once, few, many or name a class of expanded clone.

>TRBV11-3|TRBJ2-7|few|TRBD2
CASSFGLAEYEQYF
TGTGCCAGCAGCTTCGGACTAGCGGAGTACGAGCAGTACTTC
>TRBV11-2|TRBJ2-7|NA|TRBD1
CASSPQTGVGPKQYF
TGTGCCAGCAGCCCCCAGACAGGGGTCGGCCCGAAGCAGTACTTC
>TRBV30|TRBJ2-5|NA|NA
CAWSTDNIQETQYF
TGTGCCTGGAGTACCGACAACATCCAAGAGACCCAGTACTTC
>TRBV9|TRBJ2-5|once|TRBD1
CASSVGAGTGGEETQYF
TGTGCCAGCAGCGTAGGGGCCGGGACAGGGGGAGAGGAGACCCAGTACTTC
>TRBV7-9|TRBJ1-1|NA|TRBD1
CASSLGMDRDAFF
TGTGCCAGCAGCTTAGGGATGGACAGGGATGCTTTCTTT
>TRBV28|TRBJ1-4|NA|NA
CASSQSQREGKLFF
TGTGCCAGCAGCCAGTCTCAGAGGGAAGGAAAACTGTTTTTT
>TRBV2|TRBJ1-3|NA|TRBD1
CASGRGAGNTIYF
TGTGCCAGCGGCAGGGGGGCTGGAAACACCATATATTTT
>TRBV18|TRBJ2-3|NA|TRBD2
CASSPSAGSGDTQYF
TGTGCCAGCTCACCCTCAGCGGGGAGCGGGGATACGCAGTATTTT
>TRBV24-1|TRBJ1-5|once|TRBD1
CATSETGTGGPQHF
TGTGCCACCAGTGAGACCGGGACAGGGGGACCCCAGCATTTT
>TRBV19|TRBJ2-1|NA|NA
CASSIYSGPEQFF
TGTGCCAGTAGTATATATAGCGGACCTGAGCAGTTCTTC
>TRBV27|TRBJ2-3|NA|TRBD1
CASSYSGGNTQYF
TGTGCCAGCAGTTACTCAGGGGGAAATACGCAGTATTTT
>TRBV6-5|TRBJ1-5|NA|NA
CASRKGAGNQPQHF
TGTGCCAGCAGGAAAGGGGCGGGCAATCAGCCCCAGCATTTT
>TRBV2|TRBJ2-5|NA|TRBD1
CASRGDRQETQYF
TGTGCCAGCAGAGGGGACAGGCAAGAGACCCAGTACTTC
>TRBV19|TRBJ2-2|few|TRBD2
CASRGTRGAGELFF
TGTGCCAGTAGGGGGACTAGAGGGGCCGGGGAGCTGTTTTTT
>TRBV7-8|TRBJ2-7|NA|TRBD1
CASSSRTGLEQYF
TGTGCCAGCAGCTCCCGGACAGGCCTCGAGCAGTACTTC
>TRBV19|TRBJ1-5|NA|TRBD1
CATQGPGGHQPQHF
TGTGCCACTCAGGGGCCAGGGGGTCATCAGCCCCAGCATTTT
>TRBV13|TRBJ1-2|few|TRBD1
CASSPTGGAFPNYGYTF
TGTGCCAGCAGCCCGACAGGGGGCGCATTCCCTAACTATGGCTACACCTTC
>TRBV30|TRBJ2-2|NA|TRBD1
CAWSTTGYTGELFF
TGTGCCTGGAGCACGACAGGGTACACCGGGGAGCTGTTTTTT
>TRBV12-5|TRBJ2-1|once|NA
CASGFRTLYNEQFF
TGTGCTAGTGGTTTCCGGACTCTATACAATGAGCAGTTCTTC
>TRBV5-4|TRBJ2-2|NA|NA
CASSLRGVTGELFF
TGTGCCAGCAGCCTCAGGGGTGTCACCGGGGAGCTGTTTTTT
>TRBV27|TRBJ1-2|NA|TRBD1
CASSSPKAGTGLGYTF
TGTGCCAGCAGTTCGCCCAAGGCCGGGACAGGGCTTGGCTACACCTTC
>TRBV6-4|TRBJ1-6|NA|TRBD1
CASSDRTGMGSPLHF
TGTGCCAGCAGTGACCGGACAGGGATGGGTTCACCCCTCCACTTT
>TRBV25-1|TRBJ2-3|NA|TRBD1
CASSEYHRGASTDTQYF
TGTGCCAGCAGTGAATACCACAGGGGGGCTAGCACAGATACGCAGTATTTT
>TRBV7-9|TRBJ1-1|NA|NA
CASSAGFGADTEAFF
TGTGCCAGCAGCGCCGGATTTGGGGCGGACACTGAAGCTTTCTTT
>TRBV30|TRBJ1-5|NA|NA
CAWSVSGNQPQHF
TGTGCCTGGAGTGTATCTGGCAATCAGCCCCAGCATTTT
>TRBV19|TRBJ1-1|NA|NA
CASSIGRATEAFF
TGTGCCAGTAGTATAGGGAGGGCCACTGAAGCTTTCTTT
>TRBV7-2|TRBJ2-7|NA|TRBD2
CASSQGLAPYEQYF
TGTGCCAGCAGCCAGGGACTAGCTCCCTACGAGCAGTACTTC
>TRBV18|TRBJ1-4|NA|NA
CASSPETGGNEKLFF
TGTGCCAGCTCACCGGAGACGGGGGGGAATGAAAAACTGTTTTTT